This passage covers 14 T cell receptor beta chains from one sample sequenced in a study of cytomegalovirus exposure and HLA in healthy donors. PCR amplification relied on 60 Vbeta primers (plus 13 Jbeta primers). Here immunoSEQ multiplex PCR was the method, and the copy in TCRdb shows in-frame clones only, minus some. The table records fewer than 120,000 clones, about 80% of them present only once. Material: PBMCs. These receptors were taken from a woman aged 60-75 years in good health and CMV-seropositive.

The V gene is TRBV6-1, the J gene TRBJ1-6; perhaps TRBD1 as D (6 bases). The CDR3 covers 14 residues. Trimming removed 1 base from V and 7 bases from J, with 8 bases in between. Germline V gene lookup returns CDR1 MNHNS and CDR2 SASEGT. The CDR3 sequence: CASSEGTVNSPLHF. The CDR3 nucleotides are TGTGCCAGCAGTGAAGGGACAGTAAATTCACCCCTCCACTTT.

This clone was observed a handful of times. This chain uses TRBV7-6 with TRBJ1-4; perhaps TRBD1 as D (5 bases). The CDR3 runs 14 residues. Trimming left V 1 base short and J 8 bases short, with 11 bases between. Germline V gene data show CDR1 as SGHVS and CDR2 as FNYEAQ. In DNA form, the CDR3 reads TGTGCCAGCAGCTTAGATAGCAGGGCGGAAAAACTGTTTTTT. This encodes CASSLDSRAEKLFF.

DNA of the CDR3: TGTGCCACCACCGGGACTAGCCCTGTCGAGCAGTACTTC. It yields the protein CATTGTSPVEQYF. The chain has TRBV6-5 and TRBJ2-7; TRBD2 aligns across 9 bases. V was pared by 10 bases and J by 6 bases, with 10 bases of the junction left unmatched. Germline V gene data show CDR1 as MNHEY and CDR2 as SVGAGI. The CDR3 loop spans 13 amino acids.

J is TRBJ1-1 and V is TRBV5-1; D remains unclear. V lost 3 bases and J lost 5, with 20 bases in between. The CDR3 runs 16 residues. CDR1 is SGHRS, CDR2 YFSETQ, per germline. CDR3 loop: CASSSIPGSGGTEAFF. CDR3 DNA sequence: TGCGCCAGCAGCTCGATCCCGGGCTCCGGAGGGACTGAAGCTTTCTTT.

Note on this clone: Germline is not matched at one junction end, which may reflect a read error. The CDR3 coding sequence is TGTTCCAGCAGCTTAGACGACAGCAGCAATCAGCCCCAGCATTTT. Amino acids: CSSSLDDSSNQPQHF. V is TRBV7-9 and J is TRBJ1-5, with D perhaps TRBD1 (5 bases). The germline V gene has CDR1 SEHNR and CDR2 FQNEAQ (reference sequence). The CDR3 is 15 amino acids.

V is TRBV7-3 and J is TRBJ1-4; 8 bases are a match to TRBD1. Per the germline V gene, CDR1 is SGHTA and CDR2 is FQGTGA. The CDR3 contains 15 residues. J was trimmed by 2 bases and V by 5 bases; bases with no gene match: 4. Here the CDR3 DNA reads TGTGCCAGCAGCGCCACAGGGGGGACTAATGAAAAACTGTTTTTT. This sequence encodes CASSATGGTNEKLFF. The full variable domain, in which reference TRBV7-3 and TRBJ1-4 provide the parts outside the CDR3, is GAGVSQTPSNKVTEKGKYVELRCDPISGHTALYWYRQSLGQGPEFLIYFQGTGAADDSGLPNDRFFAVRPEGSVSTLKIQRTERGDSAVYLCASSATGGTNEKLFFGSGTQLSVL.

The gene calls are TRBV4-2 and TRBJ1-3; D perhaps matches TRBD1 (5 bases). Germline V gene lookup returns CDR1 LGHNA and CDR2 YNFKEQ. The ends were cut back, 0 bases at V and 0 bases at J, with 12 bases in the middle. This CDR3 is built from 17 residues. The CDR3 DNA follows: TGTGCCAGCAGCCAAGAAGGGGTTGACAGCTCTGGAAACACCATATATTTT. Translation: CASSQEGVDSSGNTIYF.

The chain couples TRBV6-4 to TRBJ2-4, with 8 bases fitting TRBD1. The V segment lost 3 bases and the J segment 1 base; nucleotides outside the gene matches: 5. Germline CDR1 MRHNA, CDR2 SNTAGT. The CDR3 spans 16 residues. CDR3 residues: CASSEPGGEAKNIQYF. The DNA for the CDR3 is TGTGCCAGCAGTGAACCAGGGGGCGAGGCCAAAAACATTCAGTACTTC.

This clone was detected only a few times. The chain recombines TRBV19 with TRBJ1-2; D is unresolved. The germline V gene encodes CDR1 LNHDA and CDR2 SQIVND (reference sequence). V was clipped by 4 bases and J by 4 bases, with 10 bases between them. The length of the CDR3 is 13 residues. The CDR3: CASSNSRVYGYTF. DNA for the CDR3: TGTGCCAGTAGTAATAGCCGGGTCTATGGCTACACCTTC.

The chain is built from TRBV7-3 and TRBJ2-1; D may be TRBD2 (5 bases). Trimming left V 5 bases short and J 5 bases short, with 22 bases between. The CDR3 extends over 17 amino acids. The germline V gene encodes CDR1 SGHTA and CDR2 FQGTGA. The CDR3 DNA is TGTGCCAGCAGCCGGTCGGGGAGACTGGGCCCCAACAATGAGCAGTTCTTC. Translating it yields CASSRSGRLGPNNEQFF.

The chain employs TRBV5-1 and TRBJ1-1; the match to TRBD1 covers 11 bases. The junction had 1 base not matched to a gene; V was cut back by 0 bases and J by 6 bases. Germline CDR1 SGHRS, CDR2 YFSETQ. This CDR3 is 14 amino acids long. The CDR3 bases are TGCGCCAGCAGCTTGGGGGACAGGGGGTCTGAAGCTTTCTTT. Amino acids: CASSLGDRGSEAFF.

The chain carries TRBV27 and TRBJ1-6; D gene ambiguous. The germline V gene has CDR1 MNHEY and CDR2 SMNVEV (reference sequence). Trimming cost V 4 bases and J 5 bases, with 6 bases left between them. The CDR3 has 13 residues. DNA for the CDR3: TGTGCCAGCAGTTCCCCTCATAATTCACCCCTCCACTTT. This sequence encodes CASSSPHNSPLHF.

The V and J genes are TRBV7-9 and TRBJ1-2; no clear D. Between the trimmed V and J ends, which lost 1 base and 5 bases, there was a span of 11 bases. The CDR3 spans 14 residues. Germline lookup yields CDR1 SEHNR and CDR2 FQNEAQ (reference sequence). CDR3: CASSLVEAAYGYTF. CDR3 nucleotide sequence: TGTGCCAGCAGCTTAGTCGAAGCGGCGTATGGCTACACCTTC. Full variable domain (missing parts from reference TRBV7-9 and TRBJ1-2): DTGVSQNPRHKITKRGQNVTFRCDPISEHNRLYWYRQTLGQGPEFLTYFQNEAQLEKSRLLSDRFSAERPKGSFSTLEIQRTEQGDSAMYLCASSLVEAAYGYTFGSGTRLTVV.

The chain employs TRBV6-5 and TRBJ2-7; D perhaps matches TRBD2 (5 bases). V lost 6 bases and J lost 2, with 17 bases in between. The CDR3 runs to 15 residues. CDR1 MNHEY and CDR2 SVGAGI come from the germline V gene. CDR3 loop: CASSGVAFTTYEQYF. The CDR3 DNA sequence: TGTGCCAGCAGCGGGGTGGCCTTTACAACCTACGAGCAGTACTTC.